The TCR beta chain under discussion was sequenced for a study of T cells in Graves' hyperthyroidism and ophthalmopathy. The CDR3 spans 12 residues. V was shortened by 4 bases and J by 9 bases, with 10 bases between the two germline ends. It was RNA transcripts that yielded the amplified TCR beta CDR3 regions. The study used the HTBI primer set for a first-round RT-PCR of the TCR CDR3. TCRdb reprocessed the multiplex PCR reads via MiXCR and lists one record per CDR3 protein. Of fewer than 750,000 distinct CDR3 sequences listed, more than 12% are singletons. Study conclusions and caveats: Most clonotypes expanded in the thyroid (above 0.001) were also present in blood.

For ophthalmopathy patients, the Clinical Activity Score was at least 3 and the NOSPECS grade at least 4; duration was under 3 months. Approximately 10 ml of fresh peripheral blood supplied the PBMCs. Only a few counts were recorded for this clonotype. Its antigen remains unknown. This sequence originates from a woman aged 45-65 years with Graves' ophthalmopathy. The J gene is TRBJ1-3, the V gene TRBV12-3 or TRBV12-4; a weak D match, TRBD1 (5 bases). Sequencing used blood. CDR3 protein: CASSYFGATIYF. CDR3 DNA: TGTGCCAGCAGTTACTTCGGGGCCACCATATATTTT.